The rows below give T cell receptor beta chains drawn from one sample of a study of blood T cell repertoires in COVID-19. The data were produced by immunoSEQ multiplex PCR, yet TCRdb's version contains in-frame clones alone and is incomplete. The data show 60,000 to 85,000 clones, roughly 90% seen once. Sequenced: peripheral blood. All receptors come from a man aged 45-60 years with acute or convalescent COVID-19. Each CDR3 is given with its conserved first and last residue. The D gene is left open where the match is weak. Expanded clones get a size class; other rows say once, few or many, or leave the size out.

size	V	D	J	DNA	CDR3
-	TRBV29-1	TRBD2	TRBJ2-3	TGCAGCGTCCTCCGCGGGAGCCCAGATACGCAGTATTTT	CSVLRGSPDTQYF
-	TRBV5-6	-	TRBJ1-1	TGTGCCAGCAGCTTGGTGGTGGCAGATGAAGCTTTCTTT	CASSLVVADEAFF
-	TRBV7-9	TRBD1	TRBJ2-2	TGTGCCAGCAGCGACAGGGGTGGGACACACGGGGAGCTGTTTTTT	CASSDRGGTHGELFF
-	TRBV28	-	TRBJ1-2	TGTGCCAGCAGACCAGCTCCGGGGTATGGCTACACCTTC	CASRPAPGYGYTF
-	TRBV5-1	-	TRBJ2-5	TGCGCCAGCAGCCGGATAATCGGGGAGACCCAGTACTTC	CASSRIIGETQYF
few	TRBV7-9	TRBD1	TRBJ2-1	TGTGCCAGCAGGGGGACAGGCAATGAGCAGTTCTTC	CASRGTGNEQFF
-	TRBV2	-	TRBJ2-5	TGTGCCAGCAGTGGTGCAGGTAGAGAGACCCAGTACTTC	CASSGAGRETQYF
-	TRBV7-3	-	TRBJ2-5	TGTGCCAGCAGCTTAATATTGGGGCCGGGAGACATACAAGAGACCCAGTACTTC	CASSLILGPGDIQETQYF
-	TRBV29-1	TRBD2	TRBJ2-1	TGCAGCGTTGAAGGTGGGACTAGCAATTACAATGAGCAGTTCTTC	CSVEGGTSNYNEQFF
-	TRBV6-1	-	TRBJ1-5	TGTGCCAGCAGTGAGATGGAGAGAGCCCAGCATTTT	CASSEMERAQHF
-	TRBV7-8	-	TRBJ2-1	TGTGCCAGCAGCTCCCCTTTTGGAGGATGGGCCAATGAGCAGTTCTTC	CASSSPFGGWANEQFF
-	TRBV28	-	TRBJ1-4	TGTGCCAGCAGTACAAGCGGGACTCTTGATGAAAAACTGTTTTTT	CASSTSGTLDEKLFF